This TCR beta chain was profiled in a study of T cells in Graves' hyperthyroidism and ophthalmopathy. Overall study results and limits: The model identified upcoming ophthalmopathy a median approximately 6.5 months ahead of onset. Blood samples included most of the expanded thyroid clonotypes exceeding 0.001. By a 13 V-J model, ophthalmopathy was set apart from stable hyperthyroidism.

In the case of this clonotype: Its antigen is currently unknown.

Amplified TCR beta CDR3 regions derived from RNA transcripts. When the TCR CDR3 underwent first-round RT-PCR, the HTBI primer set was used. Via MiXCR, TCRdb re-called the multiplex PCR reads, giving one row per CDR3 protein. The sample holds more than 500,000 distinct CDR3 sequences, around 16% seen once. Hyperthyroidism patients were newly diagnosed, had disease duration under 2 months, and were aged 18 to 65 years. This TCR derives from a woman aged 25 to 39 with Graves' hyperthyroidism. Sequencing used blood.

The CDR3 coding sequence is TGTGCCAGTAGTATGGATGGGGTCTATGGCTACACCTTC. This translates into CASSMDGVYGYTF. The rearrangement joins TRBV19 to TRBJ1-2; D is undetermined. The length of the CDR3 is 13 residues. The V end lost 3 bases, the J end lost 4 bases, and 9 bases lay between the germline ends. Per the germline V gene, CDR1 is LNHDA and CDR2 is SQIVND (reference sequence).